This entry describes one TCR beta chain. Measured with immunoSEQ multiplex PCR; TCRdb has only the in-frame clones, and not every one. There are 70,000 or so clones in the sample; around 91% occur only once, and 0.7% lies in the top ten. These data originate in a study of T cell changes during pregnancy in multiple sclerosis. The V gene's germline CDR1 is MDHEN and CDR2 SYDVKM. V lost 9 bases and J 0 bases, leaving 9 bases between the germline ends. The CDR3 is 12 residues long. This material consisted of peripheral blood, taken in the third trimester of pregnancy. This sequence joins TRBV28 and TRBJ2-7; no definite D call. The clonotype was recovered from a female donor in good health, enrolled as a control in a pregnancy study. The chain's CDR3 is CASLASSYEQYF. Written as DNA, the CDR3 is TGTGCCAGTTTAGCCTCCTCCTACGAGCAGTACTTC.